This T cell receptor beta chain is from a study of response to subunit inactivated influenza vaccine. Study results and caveats: There was a suggestion from the authors that each seasonal influenza vaccination recruits few new T cells.

Germline loops: CDR1 LNHNV, CDR2 YYDKDF (reference sequence). The CDR3 has 18 residues. With 2 bases clipped from V and 4 bases from J, the junction kept 13 bases outside the gene matches. From the RT-PCR reads, TCRdb called clonotypes with MiXCR, one entry per CDR3 protein. Of about 530,000 distinct CDR3 sequences detected, approximately 12% appear once; the ten largest clones hold around 13%. About this clonotype itself: What it binds is not known.

This chain joins TRBV15 and TRBJ2-7; the match to TRBD1 covers 11 bases. Sequenced here: PBMCs from blood, sampled roughly 48 days after vaccination. This clonotype was obtained from a man aged 45-65 years who received an inactivated influenza vaccine. The CDR3 DNA follows: TGTGCCACCAGCAGATCGCGCGACCGGGACAGGGGGAAATACGAGCAGTACTTC. Protein product: CATSRSRDRDRGKYEQYF.